This entry is about one T cell receptor beta chain. This sample was included in a study of blood T cell repertoires in COVID-19. As for the study in general: COVID-19 samples collected from the United States, Italy and Spain covered acute and convalescent phases. Sources were T cells, B-cell-depleted T cells, or PBMCs; the material itself was cDNA or gDNA.

Study members were between roughly 18 and 100 years old and lived in around 24 US regions. Trimming cost V 1 base and J 4 bases; bases outside gene matches: 2. This CDR3 is 15 amino acids long. Per germline, CDR1 LNHNV and CDR2 YYDKDF (reference sequence). The protocol was immunoSEQ multiplex PCR, while the TCRdb copy is restricted to in-frame clones and leaves out a portion. The data contain 120,000 to 150,000 clones, over 75% of them seen just once; the ten biggest clones take up 3% to 4.5%. The V call is TRBV15, the J call TRBJ2-2, with 8 positions matching TRBD1. The sample was PBMCs or T cells enriched from blood (not recorded which). The sequence was obtained from a man aged 45-60 years in a cohort exposed to, infected with or recovered from COVID-19 (not recorded which). Here the CDR3 DNA reads TGTGCCACCAGCAGAGCAGGGGGCCGCACCGGGGAGCTGTTTTTT. This gives the protein CATSRAGGRTGELFF.